This TCR beta chain was captured by sequencing in a study of T cells in Graves' hyperthyroidism and ophthalmopathy. Study context: Once the initial diagnosis was made, peripheral blood was obtained before any treatment.

The CDR3 has 13 residues. The ends lost 6 bases at V and 8 bases at J; junction bases unmatched: 8. Germline CDR1 is DFQATT and CDR2 is SNEGSKA (reference sequence). TCR beta CDR3 sequences were amplified from RNA transcripts. First-round RT-PCR of the TCR CDR3 relied on the HTBI primer set. TCRdb reprocessed the multiplex PCR reads via MiXCR and lists one record per CDR3 protein. The data hold about 210,000 distinct CDR3 sequences, with roughly a sixth observed a single time. This clonotype was detected a few times. V is TRBV20-1 and J is TRBJ1-4, with 8 bases fitting TRBD1. This sequence originates from a man aged 50-59 years with Graves' hyperthyroidism. The sequencing input was blood. This CDR3 is CSARTGRGEKLFF. CDR3 coding DNA: TGCAGTGCCAGGACAGGGCGTGGCGAAAAACTGTTTTTT.